This T cell receptor (beta chain) was documented in a study of T cells in Graves' hyperthyroidism and ophthalmopathy. An absence of ophthalmopathy progression within 18 months meant stable Graves' hyperthyroidism. The PBMCs were taken from more than 8 ml of fresh peripheral blood. Germline V gives CDR1 SQVTM, CDR2 ANQGSEA. This CDR3 has 15 residues. The V gene lost 3 bases and the J gene lost 9 bases, with 21 bases spanning the gap. Amplified TCR beta CDR3 regions derived from RNA transcripts. HTBI primers were the set used in a first-round RT-PCR of the TCR CDR3. TCRdb independently ran MiXCR on the multiplex PCR reads; one entry per CDR3 protein. The table lists approximately 590,000 distinct CDR3 sequences, approximately 14% of them singletons.

The clonotype comes from a woman aged 25 to 39 with Graves' hyperthyroidism. The specimen sequenced was blood. The V and J genes are TRBV29-1 and TRBJ2-1, with D possibly being TRBD1 (5 bases). The CDR3 reads CSVDYVNSVRGEQFF. The CDR3 DNA sequence: TGCAGCGTTGATTACGTGAATAGTGTAAGGGGTGAGCAGTTCTTC.